Listed below are T cell receptor beta chains from one sample, sequenced in a study of T cell repertoires in cytomegalovirus infection. Their target antigens are unknown. TCRdb re-called the reads with MiXCR, one entry per CDR3 protein. Of a few hundred thousand distinct CDR3 sequences in the sample, just under 25% were seen once. The sample was cultured PBMCs, taken from culture after CMV antigen stimulation. These receptors were obtained from a human donor in good health (CMV status not recorded). Some clones in this sample may be carry-over from other donors' samples. Each CDR3 is given with its conserved first and last residue. Each record gives: J gene, D gene, clone size, V gene, CDR3 DNA, CDR3 protein. The D gene is left open where the match is weak. Only part of the rows carry a size: once, few, many, or a class if the clone is expanded.

>TRBJ1-4|NA|few|TRBV5-1
TGCGCCAGCAGCTTGGTGGCAGGCGGAGAGGTTAATGAAAAACTGTTTTTT
CASSLVAGGEVNEKLFF
>TRBJ2-1|TRBD1|few|TRBV18
TGTGCCAGCTCACCGTTCCGACAGGGGGCCTACAATGAGCAGTTCTTC
CASSPFRQGAYNEQFF
>TRBJ1-5|NA|NA|TRBV6-2/TRBV6-3
TGTGCCAGCAGTTACGGGCAGGGGAAGGGGCAGCCCCAGCATTTT
CASSYGQGKGQPQHF
>TRBJ2-2|TRBD2|NA|TRBV5-4
TGTGCCAGCAGCCCCGGGACTAGCGGGAGCACCGGGGAGCTGTTTTTT
CASSPGTSGSTGELFF
>TRBJ1-1|TRBD1|few|TRBV6-2/TRBV6-3
TGTGCCAGCAGTTACCCGACAGGGGGGGTTTCTGAAGCTTTCTTT
CASSYPTGGVSEAFF
>TRBJ1-1|TRBD1|NA|TRBV7-2
TGTGCCAGCAGCTTAAATGGGATGACAGGGGGCCAGAACACTGAAGCTTTCTTT
CASSLNGMTGGQNTEAFF
>TRBJ2-3|NA|few|TRBV2
TGTGCCAGCAGTGAAGTACAGAGCACAGATACGCAGTATTTT
CASSEVQSTDTQYF
>TRBJ2-4|TRBD1|NA|TRBV7-6
TGTGCCAGCAGCAACCAGGGGGAGGCCAAAAACATTCAGTACTTC
CASSNQGEAKNIQYF
>TRBJ2-3|NA|NA|TRBV18
TGTGCCAGCTCACCACGTACGGGAGTGGCAGATACGCAGTATTTT
CASSPRTGVADTQYF
>TRBJ1-5|TRBD1|NA|TRBV7-9
TGTGCCAGCAGCTTAGCGGGACAGGGGGTCCGGCGGGAGGATCAGCCCCAGCATTTT
CASSLAGQGVRREDQPQHF
>TRBJ2-5|NA|many|TRBV7-7
TGTGCTAGCAGCCCCGGGACGATACAAGAGACCCAGTACTTC
CASSPGTIQETQYF
>TRBJ2-3|TRBD2|NA|TRBV28
TGTGCCAGCAGCCTGAGTGGGAGCGGGAAGGTGACGCAGTATTTT
CASSLSGSGKVTQYF
>TRBJ2-7|NA|NA|TRBV28
TGTGCCAGCAGTGGGGCTGCAGGACGGATTTCCTACGGGCAGTACTTC
CASSGAAGRISYGQYF
>TRBJ2-7|NA|NA|TRBV27
TGTGCCAGCAGTACCCTGAACGGCTACGAGCAGTACTTC
CASSTLNGYEQYF
>TRBJ2-3|TRBD2|NA|TRBV25-1
TGTGCCAGCAGTGCCTTTAGCGGGAGAGACACAGATACGCAGTATTTT
CASSAFSGRDTDTQYF
>TRBJ2-2|TRBD1|once|TRBV15
TGTGCCACCAGCACCGGGACAGGGGGCTATTGGAACACCGGGGAGCTGTTTTTT
CATSTGTGGYWNTGELFF
>TRBJ2-6|NA|few|TRBV28
TGTGCCAGCAGTCCACATCTCAGGCAGTCAGGGGCCAACGTCCTGACTTTC
CASSPHLRQSGANVLTF
>TRBJ2-1|TRBD2|NA|TRBV5-4
TGTGCCAGCAGCTCCCCGACCCGGGGGGGCTCCTACAATGAGCAGTTCTTC
CASSSPTRGGSYNEQFF
>TRBJ2-5|TRBD2|NA|TRBV7-2
TGTGCCAGCAGCTTAGTAGTAGCGGGAGACGAGACCCAGTACTTC
CASSLVVAGDETQYF
>TRBJ2-2|TRBD1|many|TRBV4-3
TGCGCCAGCAGCCAAGATATAGGACAGGGGGATCTCGGGGAGCTGTTTTTT
CASSQDIGQGDLGELFF
>TRBJ2-5|TRBD2|NA|TRBV11-2
TGTGCCAGCAGCTTAACAGCGGGGCGGGAAGAGACCCAGTACTTC
CASSLTAGREETQYF
>TRBJ2-1|TRBD2|many|TRBV7-9
TGTGCCAGCAGCTTAGGTACTAGCGCAAATGAGCAGTTCTTC
CASSLGTSANEQFF
>TRBJ2-1|TRBD2|NA|TRBV2
TGTGCCACCAAGATCGGACTAGCGGCTTACAATGAGCAGTTCTTC
CATKIGLAAYNEQFF
>TRBJ2-7|NA|few|TRBV11-2
TGTGCCAGCAGCTTATCCCATGAGGCAATTAACTACGAGCAGTACTTC
CASSLSHEAINYEQYF
>TRBJ1-2|NA|NA|TRBV11-3
TGTGCCAGCAGCTCATTGACAGGCGCTAACTATGGCTACACCTTC
CASSSLTGANYGYTF
>TRBJ2-5|TRBD2|few|TRBV7-8
TGTGCCAGCAGCTTAGCGACGGCGGGAGTGAGTGAGACCCAGTACTTC
CASSLATAGVSETQYF
>TRBJ1-2|NA|many|TRBV7-2
TGTGCCAGCAGTGGTTTGGGAGGAAAGAGGGGCTACACCTTC
CASSGLGGKRGYTF
>TRBJ1-2|NA|NA|TRBV29-1
TGCAGCGTTGAAGATGAATTAGCTAACTATGGCTACACCTTC
CSVEDELANYGYTF
>TRBJ1-2|NA|NA|TRBV19
TGTGCCAGTAAACCCTTCTCGGCCGCCACAGGGTTTCGTGGCTACACCTTC
CASKPFSAATGFRGYTF
>TRBJ2-2|TRBD2|NA|TRBV7-8
TGTGCCAGCAGCTTGGGACTAGCGGGACGGGAGCTGTTTTTT
CASSLGLAGRELFF
>TRBJ2-1|NA|few|TRBV6-6
TGTGCCAGCAGTTACGTTGCAGGGAGCTCCTACAATGAGCAGTTCTTC
CASSYVAGSSYNEQFF
>TRBJ2-1|NA|NA|TRBV24-1
TGTGCCACCAGTTTCGGACTCAATCAGGGCCATGAGCAGTTCTTC
CATSFGLNQGHEQFF
>TRBJ1-5|NA|NA|TRBV6-8
TGTGCCAGCAGCCAAGGGGACGGGCAGCCCCAGCATTTT
CASSQGDGQPQHF
>TRBJ2-1|TRBD2|many|TRBV7-2
TGTGCCAGCAGCTTGGAACTAGCGGGCTACAATGAGCAGTTCTTC
CASSLELAGYNEQFF
>TRBJ1-5|TRBD1|few|TRBV7-8
TGTGCCAGCAACCCAGGGGGGTTGACGAGCAATCAGCCCCAGCATTTT
CASNPGGLTSNQPQHF
>TRBJ1-5|NA|many|TRBV12-3/TRBV12-4
TGTGCCAGCAGTTTAGAAGGGGACAGCAATCAGCCCCAGCATTTT
CASSLEGDSNQPQHF
>TRBJ1-6|NA|NA|TRBV7-9
TGTGCCAGCAGCTTCACAACAGTTAATTCACCCCTCCACTTT
CASSFTTVNSPLHF
>TRBJ2-7|TRBD1|NA|TRBV5-1
TGCGCCAGCAGTCGATCCGGGACAGATTACGAGCAGTACTTC
CASSRSGTDYEQYF
>TRBJ1-5|NA|NA|TRBV5-6
TGTGCCAGCAGCTGGGGGACGGCCAGCAATCAGCCCCAGCATTTT
CASSWGTASNQPQHF
>TRBJ2-7|NA|NA|TRBV4-3
TGCGCCAGCAGCCAAGATCCAGGCGACTACTACGAGCAGTACTTC
CASSQDPGDYYEQYF
>TRBJ2-5|TRBD1|few|TRBV7-2
TGTGCCAGCAGCTTACCCAGGGGGCTAGAGACCCAGTACTTC
CASSLPRGLETQYF
>TRBJ2-5|NA|NA|TRBV4-2
TGTGCCAGCAGCCGCTCAGGAGAAGCGGAAGAGACCCAGTACTTC
CASSRSGEAEETQYF